The TCR beta chain under discussion was sequenced for a study of blood T cells in healthy people across ages. As concerns this clonotype: Its antigen is as yet unknown.

Trimming removed 0 bases from V and 8 bases from J, with 16 bases in between. This CDR3 contains 15 residues. CDR1 is LGHDT and CDR2 is YNNKEL in the germline V gene (reference sequence). Study-wide results and caveats: Donor CMV status, an unknown factor, possibly confounded changes in expanded clonotypes. Among T cells, TCR beta diversity per million cells dropped roughly linearly as age rose.

Alongside a J-beta primer mix, a sample-barcoded 5' primer served in a second PCR lasting roughly 7 to 11 cycles. MiXCR was run by TCRdb on the 5' RACE reads, yielding one entry per CDR3 protein. Here the sample spans 1.5 million to 2 million distinct CDR3 sequences, just under 50% being singletons. Sequencing used blood. The receptor's source is a woman in her forties in good health. J is TRBJ1-2 and V is TRBV3-1; D call uncertain. CDR3 sequence reads: CASSQEPGWRSGYTF. For the CDR3, the DNA is TGTGCCAGCAGCCAAGAACCGGGGTGGAGGAGCGGCTACACCTTC.